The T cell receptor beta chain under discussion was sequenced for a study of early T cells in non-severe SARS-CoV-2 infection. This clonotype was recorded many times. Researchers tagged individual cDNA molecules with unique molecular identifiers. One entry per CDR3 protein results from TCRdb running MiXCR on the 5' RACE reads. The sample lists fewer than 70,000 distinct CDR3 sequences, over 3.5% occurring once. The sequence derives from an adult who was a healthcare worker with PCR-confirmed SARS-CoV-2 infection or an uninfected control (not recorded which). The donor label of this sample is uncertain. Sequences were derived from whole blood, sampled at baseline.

The CDR3: CSASLAGGRSDEQFF. The CDR3 DNA sequence: TGCAGTGCTTCACTAGCGGGGGGGCGGTCGGATGAGCAGTTCTTC. This rearrangement joins TRBV20-1 to TRBJ2-1; 13 nucleotides line up with TRBD2. The V gene's germline CDR1 is DFQATT and CDR2 SNEGSKA (reference sequence). The V segment lost 5 bases and the J segment 8 bases; nucleotides outside the gene matches: 9. This CDR3 comprises 15 residues.